The 27 T cell receptor beta chains reported below all come from one sample, sequenced in a study of response to subunit inactivated influenza vaccine. TCRdb ran MiXCR on the RT-PCR reads and lists one entry per CDR3 protein. The table shows 450,000 to 600,000 distinct CDR3 sequences, with approximately 7.6% occurring only once. The starting material was PBMCs from blood, obtained roughly 24 months after vaccination. The receptors stem from a man between 50 and 75 years old who received an inactivated influenza vaccine.

Only a few counts were recorded for this clonotype. The rearrangement links TRBV12-3 or TRBV12-4 to TRBJ2-1, with 8 bases matching TRBD1. The CDR3 totals 16 residues. Trimming at V came to 3 bases and at J to 8 bases, leaving 12 bases not matched to a gene. CDR3 region: CASSFLSGAGGDEQFF. DNA for the CDR3: TGTGCCAGCAGTTTTCTGTCTGGGGCAGGGGGCGATGAGCAGTTCTTC.

The V gene is TRBV20-1, the J gene TRBJ2-1, with 8 bases identical to TRBD1. With V trimmed by 3 bases and J by 4 bases, 8 bases remained unmatched. Germline CDR1 is DFQATT and CDR2 is SNEGSKA (reference sequence). This CDR3 comprises 15 residues. CDR3 loop: CSASPDRGPYNEQFF. Written as DNA, the CDR3 is TGCAGTGCTAGCCCCGACAGGGGCCCTTACAATGAGCAGTTCTTC.

This chain connects TRBV6-1 to TRBJ1-5; 10 bases map to TRBD1. The junction had 8 bases not matched to a gene; V was cut back by 7 bases and J by 2 bases. Germline V gene data show CDR1 as MNHNS and CDR2 as SASEGT. This CDR3 spans 16 amino acids. CDR3 nucleotides: TGTGCCAGCACCAACTCCGGGACAGGGGGCAATCAGCCCCAGCATTTT. As protein: CASTNSGTGGNQPQHF.

In its sample, this clonotype was seen a few times. The chain employs TRBV4-3 and TRBJ1-3, with D possibly TRBD1 on 5 matching bases. Looked up from germline, CDR1 is LGHNA and CDR2 is YSLEER. This CDR3 region has 15 residues. V was cut by 0 bases and J by 7 bases, with 13 bases left in between. The CDR3 protein is CASSQDAGPGNTIYF. The CDR3 DNA reads as TGCGCCAGCAGCCAAGATGCAGGGCCGGGGAACACCATATATTTT.

This clonotype was picked up many times. The chain is built from TRBV11-3 and TRBJ2-1; D is ambiguous. Germline lookup yields CDR1 SGHNT and CDR2 YENEEA. This CDR3 comprises 13 residues. Trimming stripped 0 bases from V and 5 bases from J, with 5 bases between. DNA for the CDR3: TGTGCCAGCAGCTTAGAGTCCGACAATGAGCAGTTCTTC. Protein: CASSLESDNEQFF.

The V and J genes are TRBV5-1 and TRBJ1-2; 11 bases align to TRBD1. V trimming: 7 bases; J trimming: 6 bases; junction bases outside the gene matches: 5. Germline loops: CDR1 SGHRS, CDR2 YFSETQ. The CDR3 has 13 residues. In DNA, the CDR3 is TGCGCCAGCCACCGGACAGGGGGCGATGGCTACACCTTC. Encoded protein: CASHRTGGDGYTF. Drawing the rest from reference TRBV5-1 and TRBJ1-2, the complete variable domain is KAGVTQTPRYLIKTRGQQVTLSCSPISGHRSVSWYQQTPGQGLQFLFEYFSETQRNKGNFPGRFSGRQFSNSRSEMNVSTLELGDSALYLCASHRTGGDGYTFGSGTRLTVV.

The chain couples TRBV12-3 or TRBV12-4 to TRBJ1-2, with D uncertain. V was clipped by 2 bases and J by 2 bases, with 9 bases between them. This CDR3 has 14 amino acids. The CDR3 bases are TGTGCCAGCAGTTTATCCTGGGGAAACTATGGCTACACCTTC. Protein sequence: CASSLSWGNYGYTF.

The chain carries TRBV5-1 and TRBJ2-2; no reliable D call. Trimming left V 4 bases short and J 4 bases short, with 11 bases between. The CDR3 consists of 14 residues. The germline CDR1 and CDR2 sequences are SGHRS and YFSETQ. The CDR3, as DNA: TGCGCCAGCAGCGCCGCCCAGCTCACCGGGGAGCTGTTTTTT. Its protein product is CASSAAQLTGELFF.

This clonotype was seen a handful of times. The chain is built from TRBV13 and TRBJ2-7; 12 bases are shared with TRBD2. V dropped 5 bases and J dropped 3; count of bases not matched to a gene: 8. Looked up from germline, CDR1 is PRHDT and CDR2 is FYEKMQ (reference sequence). This CDR3 has 16 amino acids. CDR3 region: CASSPRTSGNFYEQYF. CDR3 bases: TGTGCCAGCAGCCCGAGGACTAGCGGGAACTTCTACGAGCAGTACTTC.

Concerning this clonotype: This may be a read error, as it is one base from a much larger clone. This chain connects TRBV7-6 to TRBJ2-1; D tentatively reads TRBD1 or TRBD2 (5 bases each). The CDR3 has 16 amino acids. Per germline, CDR1 SGHVS and CDR2 FNYEAQ. CDR3 DNA: TGTGCCAGCAGCCTATCACGGGTCTGGGGGTACAATGAGCAGGTCTTC. Amino acids: CASSLSRVWGYNEQVF.

This clonotype turned up a few times. The gene calls are TRBV12-3 or TRBV12-4 and TRBJ2-1, with a possible D match to TRBD1 (6 bases). The CDR3 has 17 amino acids. V was pared by 6 bases and J by 7 bases, with 25 bases between. The CDR3 loop reads CASSGLGQSEYYNEQFF. CDR3 nucleotide sequence: TGTGCCAGCAGCGGCCTAGGACAGTCCGAGTATTATAATGAGCAGTTCTTC.

Many counts were recorded for this clonotype. The chain links TRBV10-3 to TRBJ2-1; TRBD2 aligns across 8 bases. The germline V gene encodes CDR1 ENHRY and CDR2 SYGVKD. Germline trimming cut 1 base from V and 0 bases from J; bases unmatched to any gene: 5. The CDR3 sequence is 17 residues long. The CDR3 protein is CAISEFSSGSSYNEQFF. The CDR3, as DNA: TGTGCCATCAGTGAGTTTTCGAGCGGGAGCTCCTACAATGAGCAGTTCTTC.

This clonotype was seen a handful of times. The chain joins TRBV5-1 to TRBJ2-3, with 7 positions matching TRBD1. The trim removed 3 bases at V and 1 base at J, leaving 11 bases unmatched. CDR1 SGHRS and CDR2 YFSETQ come from the germline V gene. This CDR3 is 17 amino acids long. CDR3 amino acids: CASSSNRGRGGTDTQYF. The CDR3 DNA reads as TGCGCCAGCAGCTCGAACAGGGGTAGGGGCGGCACAGATACGCAGTATTTT.

Ten or more counts support this clonotype. This sequence joins TRBV19 and TRBJ2-7, with a weak D call TRBD1 (5 bases). The CDR3 is made up of 14 amino acids. Trimming removed 4 bases at V and 2 bases at J, with 12 bases between. Germline-derived CDR1 and CDR2 are LNHDA and SQIVND (reference sequence). This CDR3 is CASSKADTTYEQYF. The CDR3 DNA sequence: TGTGCCAGTAGTAAGGCGGACACCACCTACGAGCAGTACTTC. The full variable domain, completed using reference TRBV19 and TRBJ2-7, is DGGITQSPKYLFRKEGQNVTLSCEQNLNHDAMYWYRQDPGQGLRLIYYSQIVNDFQKGDIAEGYSVSREKKESFPLTVTSAQKNPTAFYLCASSKADTTYEQYFGPGTRLTVT.

The chain combines TRBV4-2 with TRBJ2-2; 9 bases align to TRBD2. CDR3 length: 16 residues. Germline V gives CDR1 LGHNA, CDR2 YNFKEQ. Unmatched junction bases numbered 4, after V lost 0 bases and J lost 5 bases. The CDR3 loop reads CASSQDTAGGTGELFF. For the CDR3, the DNA is TGTGCCAGCAGCCAAGATACAGCGGGGGGTACCGGGGAGCTGTTTTTT.

This clonotype has at least ten counts. The chain uses TRBV18 and TRBJ2-6, with D unresolved. Germline values: CDR1 KGHSH, CDR2 LQKENI. The V and J ends lost 6 bases and 1 base respectively, with 7 bases between them. The CDR3 covers 14 residues. In DNA, the CDR3 is TGTGCCAGCTCCCCAGGTTCTGGGGCCAACGTCCTGACTTTC. It is translated as CASSPGSGANVLTF.

The chain recombines TRBV13 with TRBJ1-6; no reliable D call. V was clipped by 5 bases and J by 7 bases, with 9 bases between them. Germline V gene data show CDR1 as PRHDT and CDR2 as FYEKMQ (reference sequence). This CDR3 has 13 amino acids. The DNA of the CDR3 is TGTGCCAGCAGCCGCCTCAACAATTCACCCCTCCACTTT. It encodes CASSRLNNSPLHF.

The chain combines TRBV2 with TRBJ2-7, with 9 bases identical to TRBD2. The junction had 5 bases not matched to a gene; V was cut back by 4 bases and J by 4 bases. CDR1 SNHLY and CDR2 FYNNEI come from the germline V gene. The CDR3 length is 14 residues. The CDR3 is CASSGRLAGYEQYF. The CDR3 DNA reads as TGTGCCAGCAGTGGTAGGCTAGCGGGGTACGAGCAGTACTTC.

The chain uses TRBV12-3 or TRBV12-4 and TRBJ1-6, with D tentatively TRBD1 (5 bases). The CDR3 is 14 amino acids. V was pared by 6 bases and J by 10 bases, with 16 bases between. CDR3 residues: CASSGTAERSPLHF. CDR3 DNA sequence: TGTGCCAGCAGCGGGACTGCGGAGAGGTCACCCCTCCACTTT.

This clonotype appeared a few times. CDR3 sequence reads: CASSQHPAGNIQYF. The DNA for the CDR3 is TGTGCCAGCAGCCAACACCCCGCAGGGAACATTCAGTACTTC. J is TRBJ2-4 and V is TRBV5-6; tentatively, D is TRBD1 (5 bases). Germline CDR1 is SGHDT and CDR2 is YYEEEE. The CDR3 contains 14 residues. V lost 4 bases and J 7 bases, leaving 15 bases between the germline ends.

This clonotype was observed many times. The CDR3 DNA sequence: TGTGCCACCACCAGGGACATTGGGGTCCGTGAGCAGTTCTTC. This codes for CATTRDIGVREQFF. The V call is TRBV15, the J call TRBJ2-1, with D maybe TRBD1 (6 bases). In germline, CDR1 is LNHNV, CDR2 YYDKDF (reference sequence). This CDR3 contains 14 residues. V lost 7 bases and J 9 bases, leaving 19 bases between the germline ends. Based on the CDR3 plus reference TRBV15 and TRBJ2-1, the full variable domain is DAMVIQNPRYQVTQFGKPVTLSCSQTLNHNVMYWYQQKSSQAPKLLFHYYDKDFNNEADTPDNFQSRRPNTSFCFLDIRSPGLGDTAMYLCATTRDIGVREQFFGPGTRLTVL.

There are a few counts of this clonotype. V is TRBV20-1 and J is TRBJ2-7; the match to TRBD1 covers 7 bases. The CDR3 consists of 14 residues. Trimming took 0 bases from V and 3 from J; bases not matched to a gene: 5. CDR1 is DFQATT and CDR2 is SNEGSKA in the germline V gene (reference sequence). CDR3 loop: CSARDGTAVYEQYF. The CDR3 coding sequence is TGCAGTGCTAGAGATGGGACAGCGGTCTACGAGCAGTACTTC.

The chain combines TRBV4-3 with TRBJ2-2; D is undetermined. Germline V gene data show CDR1 as LGHNA and CDR2 as YSLEER. V was pared by 0 bases and J by 4 bases, with 18 bases between. CDR3 length: 18 residues. The CDR3 loop reads CASSQDSSVWEGTGELFF. CDR3 in DNA: TGCGCCAGCAGCCAAGATTCCTCTGTCTGGGAAGGCACCGGGGAGCTGTTTTTT.

This clonotype was counted at least ten times. The V and J genes are TRBV7-9 and TRBJ2-3; D is perhaps TRBD1 (5 bases). V was shortened by 5 bases and J by 6 bases, with 15 bases between the two germline ends. This CDR3 has 14 amino acids. Germline V gives CDR1 SEHNR, CDR2 FQNEAQ (reference sequence). This CDR3 reads CASSLQGNFDTQYF. CDR3 DNA sequence: TGTGCCAGCAGCCTCCAGGGAAATTTCGATACGCAGTATTTT.

The table lists this clonotype with many counts. This CDR3 reads CASSLSRLQETQYF. The CDR3 coding sequence is TGTGCCAGCAGCTTATCAAGGTTACAAGAGACCCAGTACTTC. This chain joins TRBV7-9 and TRBJ2-5; no firm D call. This CDR3 spans 14 amino acids. Germline V lookup: CDR1 SEHNR, CDR2 FQNEAQ (reference sequence). V was clipped by 2 bases and J by 2 bases, with 9 bases between them. The variable domain in full, with the rest retrieved from reference TRBV7-9 and TRBJ2-5, is DTGVSQNPRHKITKRGQNVTFRCDPISEHNRLYWYRQTLGQGPEFLTYFQNEAQLEKSRLLSDRFSAERPKGSFSTLEIQRTEQGDSAMYLCASSLSRLQETQYFGPGTRLLVL.

V is TRBV20-1 and J is TRBJ1-1, with 8 bases fitting TRBD1. The CDR3 length is 14 residues. CDR1 is DFQATT and CDR2 is SNEGSKA in the germline V gene (reference sequence). V shed 3 bases and J 1 base; nucleotides not matched to a gene: 4. The CDR3 spells CSARGQVKNTEAFF. Here the CDR3 DNA reads TGCAGTGCTAGGGGACAGGTGAAGAACACTGAAGCTTTCTTT.

This clonotype was recorded many times. V usage is TRBV6-5 and J usage is TRBJ1-3, with 7 bases aligning to TRBD1. Germline CDR1 MNHEY, CDR2 SVGAGI. Germline trimming cut 0 bases from V and 4 bases from J; bases unmatched to any gene: 3. The CDR3 runs 15 residues. The CDR3, as DNA: TGTGCCAGCAGTTACTCGACAGGGCGCGGAAACACCATATATTTT. This codes for CASSYSTGRGNTIYF.